One sample yielded the 8 T cell receptor beta chains listed below, sequenced in a study of patients and donors after allogeneic stem cell transplantation (dated by TCRdb to the early 2020s). Libraries were constructed by RT-PCR. The sequencer listed for this sample is NextSeq 550. Using fastp at Q25 and MiXCR, TCRdb reprocessed the public reads and kept productive beta chains. Records with the same CDR3 protein are collapsed into one entry carrying the most frequent genes and DNA. Within this sample are about 960,000 distinct CDR3 sequences, with more than 15% of them counted one time only. The ten biggest clones cover roughly 6% of the sample. The sequenced sample was blood, either unsorted or a sorted T cell fraction (not recorded which). Receptor source: a human donor who was either an allogeneic HSCT recipient or a stem cell or donor lymphocyte infusion donor (not recorded which). It is not recorded whose cells these are; they may come from a transplant donor.

The sample holds a few counts of this clonotype. The V and J genes are TRBV27 and TRBJ1-2, with 7 bases lining up with TRBD1. Unmatched junction bases numbered 11, after V lost 5 bases and J lost 5 bases. The CDR3 length is 15 residues. In germline, CDR1 is MNHEY, CDR2 SMNVEV (reference sequence). The CDR3 region has the DNA TGTGCCAGCAGTCCCGGCGGACAGGCAGGATATGGCTACACCTTC. As protein: CASSPGGQAGYGYTF.

The V call is TRBV20-1, the J call TRBJ2-3; no firm D call. CDR3 size: 12 residues. Germline values: CDR1 DFQATT, CDR2 SNEGSKA (reference sequence). Trimming left V 2 bases short and J 3 bases short, with 6 bases between. The CDR3 DNA follows: TGCAGTGCTAGATCGACAACAGATACGCAGTATTTT. Protein sequence: CSARSTTDTQYF.

This clonotype was recorded a few times. The chain links TRBV5-1 to TRBJ2-3; D possibly corresponds to TRBD1 (6 bases). V lost 4 bases and J 6 bases, leaving 12 bases between the germline ends. This CDR3 has 13 residues. The germline V gene has CDR1 SGHRS and CDR2 YFSETQ. The CDR3, as DNA: TGCGCCAGCAGCCAACAGGGTTGGGATACGCAGTATTTT. Translated: CASSQQGWDTQYF.

The chain has TRBV6-5 and TRBJ2-2, with D perhaps matching TRBD1 (5 bases). Trimming took off 2 bases at V and 4 bases at J, with 14 bases between the two ends. The CDR3 is made up of 16 amino acids. Germline assignment: CDR1 MNHEY and CDR2 SVGAGI. The CDR3 here is CASSYVAGLGTGELFF. The CDR3 region has the DNA TGTGCCAGCAGTTACGTCGCAGGGCTTGGCACCGGGGAGCTGTTTTTT.

The chain links TRBV5-6 to TRBJ2-3; D ambiguous. V shed 4 bases and J shed 7 bases, with 13 bases lying between them. This CDR3 has 13 residues. The germline gives CDR1 SGHDT, CDR2 YYEEEE. In DNA, the CDR3 is TGTGCCAGCAGCACTCGCCACCGCCATACGCAGTATTTT. The encoded protein is CASSTRHRHTQYF.

The CDR3 nucleotides read TGTGCCAGCAGTCCCCGGGGGGACTCCTTTACGTCCGAGCAGTACTTC. Residues: CASSPRGDSFTSEQYF. The V call is TRBV27, the J call TRBJ2-7; TRBD2 matches at 7 bases. J was trimmed by 6 bases and V by 5 bases; bases with no gene match: 16. CDR1 and CDR2 (germline): MNHEY, SMNVEV (reference sequence). The CDR3 has 16 residues.

This clonotype occurred a few times. The chain has TRBV18 and TRBJ2-7; D not resolved. The ends were cut back, 1 base at V and 2 bases at J, with 12 bases in the middle. The CDR3 extends over 15 amino acids. Germline V lookup: CDR1 KGHSH, CDR2 LQKENI. CDR3 DNA sequence: TGTGCCAGCTCACCACTCGAACGGTCAACCTACGAGCAGTACTTC. Translated, it gives CASSPLERSTYEQYF.

V and J are TRBV20-1 and TRBJ1-4, with 9 bases lining up with TRBD1. V was clipped by 3 bases and J by 7 bases; unmatched bases: 6. The length of the CDR3 is 14 residues. Per germline, CDR1 DFQATT and CDR2 SNEGSKA (reference sequence). In nucleotides, the CDR3 is TGCAGTGCTAGTTACGGGACAGGGTTTGAAAAACTGTTTTTT. It yields the protein CSASYGTGFEKLFF.